This is a list of T cell receptor beta chains from one sample in a study of blood T cells in healthy people across ages. TCRdb re-analysed the 5' RACE reads in MiXCR, keeping a single row per CDR3 protein. This table holds about 930,000 distinct CDR3 sequences, around 29% found once. The data were also submitted as part of a second study, on T cells of mothers and their children.

Input material: blood. Receptors were obtained from a woman in her forties in good health. Both conserved end residues are part of each CDR3. Each record gives: D gene, V gene, clone size, J gene, CDR3 DNA, CDR3 protein. D genes are given only for firm matches. A clone size is listed for some rows: how often the clone was seen (once, few, many), or a class if it is expanded.

NA	TRBV4-1	many	TRBJ2-7	TGCGCCAGCAGCCAAGATAGCGGATTCTACGAGCAGTACTTC	CASSQDSGFYEQYF
NA	TRBV7-2	NA	TRBJ1-2	TGTGCCAGCAGCGATCCGCGGGACGCCGCGAACTATGGCTACACCTTC	CASSDPRDAANYGYTF
NA	TRBV7-2	NA	TRBJ2-2	TGTGCCAGCAGCTTATTTAGCACCGGGGAGCTGTTTTTT	CASSLFSTGELFF
NA	TRBV7-2	many	TRBJ2-1	TGTGCCAGCAGCTTAGGATATTGGCAGTTCTTC	CASSLGYWQFF
NA	TRBV4-1	few	TRBJ1-2	TGCGCCAGCAGCCAAGCCAGGTCGCAACCCTATGGCTACACCTTC	CASSQARSQPYGYTF
TRBD2	TRBV6-5	many	TRBJ2-7	TGTGCCAGCAGTCAGACTAGCGGGGGATACTACGAGCAGTACTTC	CASSQTSGGYYEQYF
NA	TRBV7-9	NA	TRBJ2-3	TGTGCCAGCAGCTTAGGACAGGAGGCTAAGCGGGTGGATTCCACAGATACGCAGTATTTT	CASSLGQEAKRVDSTDTQYF
NA	TRBV7-2	many	TRBJ2-1	TGTGCCAGCAGCCCTGTTGGCAATGAGCAGTTCTTC	CASSPVGNEQFF
TRBD2	TRBV4-2	many	TRBJ2-6	TGTGCCAGCAGCCGAACCCCGGGACTAGCTGGGGCCAACGTCCTGACTTTC	CASSRTPGLAGANVLTF
TRBD2	TRBV12-3/TRBV12-4	NA	TRBJ2-5	TGTGCCAGCTCAACTAGCGGGGGAAACAATGAGCAGTACTTC	CASSTSGGNNEQYF
NA	TRBV20-1	few	TRBJ1-5	TGCAGTGCTCGTATGACAGTTGGTAGCAATCAGCCCCAGCATTTT	CSARMTVGSNQPQHF
TRBD2	TRBV7-8	NA	TRBJ2-5	TGTGCCAGCAGCTCCGGGACTAGAGCCCGAGAGACCCAGTACTTC	CASSSGTRARETQYF
NA	TRBV5-1	NA	TRBJ2-7	TGCGCCAGCAGCTGGGGGGACGGACGAAACTACGAGCAGTACTTC	CASSWGDGRNYEQYF
TRBD1	TRBV24-1	many	TRBJ1-2	TGTGCCACCAGTGATTCTACAACGGGACAGGCGCGCTATGGCTACACCTTC	CATSDSTTGQARYGYTF
NA	TRBV6-1	NA	TRBJ2-3	TGTGCCAGCAGTGAACAGGAGCCCCCCGATACGCAGTATTTT	CASSEQEPPDTQYF
NA	TRBV5-1	few	TRBJ1-2	TGCGCCAGCAGCTTGGACAGGCTTGGTGGCTACACCTTC	CASSLDRLGGYTF
NA	TRBV5-1	NA	TRBJ2-6	TGCGCCAGCAGCAGTGGGAGATTGGGGGCCAACGTCCTGACTTTC	CASSSGRLGANVLTF
NA	TRBV20-1	many	TRBJ2-5	TGCAGTGGTCAAGACCAAGAGACCCAGTACTTC	CSGQDQETQYF
TRBD1	TRBV7-2	many	TRBJ2-5	TGTGCCAGCAGCTTGGGACAGCAAGAGACCCAGTACTTC	CASSLGQQETQYF
TRBD2	TRBV28	few	TRBJ2-1	TGTGCCAGCGTGGATAGAGTAGCGGGGATTAGTGAGCAGTTCTTC	CASVDRVAGISEQFF
NA	TRBV20-1	few	TRBJ1-2	TGCAGTGCTAGCGACAGGCATGGTGGCTACACCTTC	CSASDRHGGYTF
NA	TRBV20-1	NA	TRBJ2-7	TGCAGTGCTAGAGATGAGTACAGGGCCTACGAGCAGTACTTC	CSARDEYRAYEQYF
NA	TRBV7-3	NA	TRBJ2-3	TGTGCCAGCAGCTTAAGGCGGGACAAAACGCAGTATTTT	CASSLRRDKTQYF
NA	TRBV28	many	TRBJ2-7	TGTGCCAGCAGTTTAGCCAACACCTACGAGCAGTACTTC	CASSLANTYEQYF
NA	TRBV4-1	NA	TRBJ2-7	TGCGCCAGCAACCAAGATAGCAAAGGTCCTTACTCCTACGAGCAGTACTTC	CASNQDSKGPYSYEQYF
NA	TRBV29-1	many	TRBJ2-4	TGCAGCGTTGGTTTATCGGGGACCGGGAACATTCAGTACTTC	CSVGLSGTGNIQYF
TRBD2	TRBV5-1	many	TRBJ2-1	TGCGCCAGCAGCTTGGCCGCTAGCGGGGCGGGTGAGCAGTTCTTC	CASSLAASGAGEQFF
TRBD1	TRBV29-1	NA	TRBJ1-2	TGCAGCGTTGGAGGGGGGACAGACCTCAACTATGGCTACACCTTC	CSVGGGTDLNYGYTF